This section outlines one T cell receptor beta chain sequence together with its context. Its antigen specificity is not known. Within one base of it there is no much larger clone, and no base qualities were kept. For sequencing of the TCRbeta CDR3 region, genomic DNA was extracted from the sorted cells. The immunoSEQ Assay was used to sequence the TCRbeta CDR3 regions. What TCRdb holds here is the immuneACCESS table cut down to in-frame rearrangements. Part of the clones is not present; checked against another copy, under half of the missing clones reflect an unresolved V gene, and the others are unexplained. Across this sample there are under 90,000 clones, with nearly 90% seen only once. The leading ten clones occupy around 2.4% of the sample. The trial excluded patients who had a history of autoimmune disease or who were on systemic immunosuppression. In every dose cohort, peripheral blood was drawn for TCR sequencing at baseline, cycle 4 day 1, and cycle 7 day 1. Samples came from an open-label, multicenter, first-in-human phase I dose-escalation trial of ivuxolimab. Adults with locally advanced or metastatic melanoma, renal cell carcinoma, hepatocellular carcinoma or head and neck squamous cell carcinoma were enrolled in the trial. Before TCR sequencing, CD4+ and CD8+ T cells were separately sorted from peripheral blood.

This record comes from a study of OX40 agonist ivuxolimab in advanced cancers. Background on the whole study: Ivuxolimab was a fully human IgG2 agonistic monoclonal antibody targeting the costimulatory receptor OX40 (CD134). Intravenous ivuxolimab was administered to patients every 2 weeks at six dose levels: 0.01, 0.1, 0.3, 1.5, 3 and 10 mg/kg. Of the roughly 54 dose-escalation patients, hepatocellular carcinoma was present in about 20, melanoma in around 15, renal cell carcinoma in 9 and head and neck cancer in 9. The dose-escalation cohort was over 70% male with a mean age of approximately 60 years, ranging from about 23 to 85. Patients were allowed to have had prior anti-PD-1, anti-PD-L1 or anti-CTLA-4 therapy, and approximately 40% of the dose-escalation patients had previously received checkpoint inhibitors. Partial responses were achieved by three dose-escalation patients, of whom one had hepatocellular carcinoma and two had cutaneous melanoma. Peripheral TCRbeta sequencing was intended to test whether TCR sequence diversity was altered and clonal T-cell expansion was caused by ivuxolimab. The monotherapy dose-escalation portion (N ≈ 50 patients) of the phase I ivuxolimab trial is reported in the paper. Broad study findings and their caveats: At doses of 0.1 to 3.0 mg/kg, clonal expansion of both CD4+ and CD8+ T cells in blood was seen between baseline and week 6. After ivuxolimab, more expanded clones were found on average in CD8+ T cells than in CD4+ T cells. In partial responders in the 0.1-3.0 mg/kg groups, normalized peripheral clonal expansion was found to be among the lowest, especially among CD8+ T cells. The antigen specificity of the clonally expanded peripheral T cells was not determined. Low levels of normalized T-cell clonal expansion were also seen in some patients who did not respond.

At the junction V is shortened by 6 bases and J by 4 bases, with 11 bases in between. Based on the germline V gene, the CDR1 and CDR2 sequences are KGHSH and LQKENI. Reading from cysteine to phenylalanine, the CDR3 counts 13 amino acids. Just CDR3 DNA is preserved here, 39 bases in frame from base 1. Here the sequenced sample was CD4+ or CD8+ T cells sorted from blood, taken in a trial of the OX40 agonist ivuxolimab. This TCR came from an adult with an advanced solid tumor such as melanoma, head and neck, liver or kidney cancer. The chain joins TRBV18 to TRBJ2-3, with no D gene named confidently. DNA sequence: TGTGCCAGCTCGCCGCGTGGTGCAGATACGCAGTATTTT. This codes for CASSPRGADTQYF.